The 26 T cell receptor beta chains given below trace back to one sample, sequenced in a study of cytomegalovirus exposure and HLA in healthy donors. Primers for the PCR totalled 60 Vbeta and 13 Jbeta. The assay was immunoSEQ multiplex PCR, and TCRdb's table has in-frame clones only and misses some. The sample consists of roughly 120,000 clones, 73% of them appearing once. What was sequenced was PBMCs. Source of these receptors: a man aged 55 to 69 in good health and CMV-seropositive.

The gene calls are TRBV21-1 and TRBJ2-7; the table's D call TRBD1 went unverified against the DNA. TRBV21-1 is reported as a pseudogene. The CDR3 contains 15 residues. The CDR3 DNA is TGTGCCAGCAGCAAATGGGACAGGGAGAGAAACGAGCAGTACTTC. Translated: CASSKWDRERNEQYF.

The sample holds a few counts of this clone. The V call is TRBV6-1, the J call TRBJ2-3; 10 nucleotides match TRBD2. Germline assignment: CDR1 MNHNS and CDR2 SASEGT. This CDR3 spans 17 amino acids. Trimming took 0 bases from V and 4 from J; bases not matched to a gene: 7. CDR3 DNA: TGTGCCAGCAGTGAAGCGCTAGCGGGGGTGGGGTCAGATACGCAGTATTTT. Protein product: CASSEALAGVGSDTQYF.

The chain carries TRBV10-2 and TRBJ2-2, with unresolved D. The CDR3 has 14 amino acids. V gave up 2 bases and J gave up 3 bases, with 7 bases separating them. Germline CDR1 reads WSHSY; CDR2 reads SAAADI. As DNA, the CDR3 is TGCGCCAGCAGTGAGGATCCGGACACCGGGGAGCTGTTTTTT. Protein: CASSEDPDTGELFF.

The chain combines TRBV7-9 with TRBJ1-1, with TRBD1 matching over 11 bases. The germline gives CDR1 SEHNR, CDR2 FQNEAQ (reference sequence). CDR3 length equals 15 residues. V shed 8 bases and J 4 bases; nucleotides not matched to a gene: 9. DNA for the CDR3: TGTGCCAGCGTCGGACAGGGGGCCATAAGCACTGAAGCTTTCTTT. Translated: CASVGQGAISTEAFF.

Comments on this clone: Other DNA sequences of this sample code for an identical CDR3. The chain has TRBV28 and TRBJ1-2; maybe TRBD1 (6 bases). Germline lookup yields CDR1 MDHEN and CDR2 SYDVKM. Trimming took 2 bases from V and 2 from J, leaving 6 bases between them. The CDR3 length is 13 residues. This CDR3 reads CASSLGQNYGYTF. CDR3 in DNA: TGTGCCAGCAGTTTAGGACAGAACTATGGCTACACCTTC.

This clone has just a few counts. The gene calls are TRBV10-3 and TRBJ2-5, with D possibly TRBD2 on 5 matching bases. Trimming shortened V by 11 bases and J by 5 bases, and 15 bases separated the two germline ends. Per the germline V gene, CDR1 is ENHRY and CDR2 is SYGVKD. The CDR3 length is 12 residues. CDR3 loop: CAAGVNRETQYF. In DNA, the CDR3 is TGTGCCGCCGGGGTTAACCGGGAGACCCAGTACTTC.

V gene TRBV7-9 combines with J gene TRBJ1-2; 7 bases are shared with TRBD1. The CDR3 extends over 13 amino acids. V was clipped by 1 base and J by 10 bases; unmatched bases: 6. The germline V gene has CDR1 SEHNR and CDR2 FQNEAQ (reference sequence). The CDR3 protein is CASSLGPTGHYTF. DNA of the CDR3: TGTGCCAGCAGCTTAGGGCCGACAGGGCACTACACCTTC.

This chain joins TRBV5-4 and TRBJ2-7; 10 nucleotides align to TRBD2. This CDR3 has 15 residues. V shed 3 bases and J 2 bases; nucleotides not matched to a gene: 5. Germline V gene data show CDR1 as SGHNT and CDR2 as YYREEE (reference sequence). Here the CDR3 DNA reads TGTGCCAGCAGCTCACTAGCGGGGAGCCCCTACGAGCAGTACTTC. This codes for CASSSLAGSPYEQYF.

The CDR3 DNA sequence: TGTGCCAGCAGTGAAGCAGCGGGTAACGGAAAACTGTTTTTT. Translation: CASSEAAGNGKLFF. The V call is TRBV2, the J call TRBJ1-4; D is undetermined. CDR1 SNHLY and CDR2 FYNNEI come from the germline V gene. The CDR3 loop spans 14 amino acids. Trimming removed 0 bases at V and 10 bases at J, with 12 bases between.

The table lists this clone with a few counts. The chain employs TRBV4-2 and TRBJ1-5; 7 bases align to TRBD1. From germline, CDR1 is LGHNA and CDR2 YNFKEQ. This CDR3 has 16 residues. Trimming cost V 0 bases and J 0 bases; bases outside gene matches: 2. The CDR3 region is CASSQETGSSNQPQHF. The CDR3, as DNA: TGTGCCAGCAGCCAAGAGACAGGGAGTAGCAATCAGCCCCAGCATTTT.

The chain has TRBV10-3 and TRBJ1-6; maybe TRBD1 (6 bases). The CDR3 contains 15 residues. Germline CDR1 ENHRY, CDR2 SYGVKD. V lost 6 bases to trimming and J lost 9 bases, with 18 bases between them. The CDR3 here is CAISVAQGRGSPLHF. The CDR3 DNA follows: TGTGCCATCAGCGTTGCACAGGGCCGGGGTTCACCCCTCCACTTT.

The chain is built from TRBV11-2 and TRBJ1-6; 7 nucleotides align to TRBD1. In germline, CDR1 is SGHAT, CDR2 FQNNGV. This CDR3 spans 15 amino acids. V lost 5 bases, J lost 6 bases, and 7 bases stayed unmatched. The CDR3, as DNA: TGTGCCAGCAGCCCTTTACGACAGGGTAATTCACCCCTCCACTTT. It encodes CASSPLRQGNSPLHF.

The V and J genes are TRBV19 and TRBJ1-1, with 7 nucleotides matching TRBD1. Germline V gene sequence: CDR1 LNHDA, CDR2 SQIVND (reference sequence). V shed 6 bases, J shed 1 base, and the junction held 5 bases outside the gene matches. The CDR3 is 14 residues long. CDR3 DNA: TGTGCCAGTAGACCGGGACAGACGAACACTGAAGCTTTCTTT. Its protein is CASRPGQTNTEAFF.

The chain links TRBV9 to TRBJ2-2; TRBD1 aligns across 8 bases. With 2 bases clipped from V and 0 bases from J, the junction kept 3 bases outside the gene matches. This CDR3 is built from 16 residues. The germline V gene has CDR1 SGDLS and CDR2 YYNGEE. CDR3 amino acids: CASSVSDRANTGELFF. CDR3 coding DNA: TGTGCCAGCAGCGTTTCGGACAGGGCGAACACCGGGGAGCTGTTTTTT.

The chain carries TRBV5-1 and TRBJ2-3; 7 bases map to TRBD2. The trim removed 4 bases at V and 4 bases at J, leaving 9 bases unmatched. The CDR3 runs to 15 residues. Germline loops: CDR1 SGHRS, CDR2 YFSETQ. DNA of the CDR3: TGCGCCAGCAGCGAGGCGGGGGACCTGGCAGATACGCAGTATTTT. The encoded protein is CASSEAGDLADTQYF.

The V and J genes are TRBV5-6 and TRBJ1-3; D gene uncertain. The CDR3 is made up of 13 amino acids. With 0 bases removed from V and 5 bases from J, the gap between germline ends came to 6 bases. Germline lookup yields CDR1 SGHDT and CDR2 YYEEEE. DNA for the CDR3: TGTGCCAGCAGCTTGGGGCAGAGAAACACCATATATTTT. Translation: CASSLGQRNTIYF.

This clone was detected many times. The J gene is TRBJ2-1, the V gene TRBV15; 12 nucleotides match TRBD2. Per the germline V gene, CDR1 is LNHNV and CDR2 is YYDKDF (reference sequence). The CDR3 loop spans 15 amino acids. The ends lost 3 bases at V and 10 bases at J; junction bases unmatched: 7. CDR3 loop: CATSSRLAGAWEQFF. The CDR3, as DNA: TGTGCCACCAGCAGCCGACTAGCGGGGGCCTGGGAGCAGTTCTTC.

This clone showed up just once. CDR3 in amino acids: CASRGGAAIEAFF. The CDR3 DNA sequence: TGTGCCAGCAGAGGGGGGGCGGCCATCGAAGCTTTCTTT. This chain joins TRBV21-1 and TRBJ1-1. TRBV21-1 has pseudogene status. CDR3 length equals 13 residues.

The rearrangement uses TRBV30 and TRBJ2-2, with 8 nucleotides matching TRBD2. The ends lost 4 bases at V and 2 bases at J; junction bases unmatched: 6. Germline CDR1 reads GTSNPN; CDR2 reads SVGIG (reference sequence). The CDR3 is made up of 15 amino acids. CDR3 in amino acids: CAWKLAGPNTGELFF. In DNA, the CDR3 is TGTGCCTGGAAGTTAGCGGGGCCTAACACCGGGGAGCTGTTTTTT.

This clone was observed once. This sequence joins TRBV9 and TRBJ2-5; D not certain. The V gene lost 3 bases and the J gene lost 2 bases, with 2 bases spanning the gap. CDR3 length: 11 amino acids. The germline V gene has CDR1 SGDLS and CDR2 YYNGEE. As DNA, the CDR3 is TGTGCCAGCAGCGCTCAAGAGACCCAGTACTTC. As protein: CASSAQETQYF.

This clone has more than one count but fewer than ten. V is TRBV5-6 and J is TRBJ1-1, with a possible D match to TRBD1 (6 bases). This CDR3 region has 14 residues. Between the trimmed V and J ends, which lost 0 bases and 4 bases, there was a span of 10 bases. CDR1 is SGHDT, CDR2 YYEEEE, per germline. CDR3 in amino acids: CASSLDYRVTEAFF. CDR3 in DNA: TGTGCCAGCAGCTTGGATTACAGGGTCACTGAAGCTTTCTTT.

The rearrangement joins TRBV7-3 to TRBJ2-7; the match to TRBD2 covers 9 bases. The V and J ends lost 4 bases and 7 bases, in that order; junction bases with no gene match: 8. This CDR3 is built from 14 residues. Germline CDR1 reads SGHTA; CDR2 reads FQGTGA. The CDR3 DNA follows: TGTGCCAGCAGCTCCAGCGGGGGGACGGGAGAGCAGTACTTC. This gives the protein CASSSSGGTGEQYF.

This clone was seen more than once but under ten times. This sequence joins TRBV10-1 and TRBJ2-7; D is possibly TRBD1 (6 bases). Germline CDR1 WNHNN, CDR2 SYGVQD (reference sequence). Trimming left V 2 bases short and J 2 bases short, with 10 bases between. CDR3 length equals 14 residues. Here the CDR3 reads CASSEAGVPYEQYF. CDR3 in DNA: TGCGCCAGCAGTGAGGCAGGGGTCCCCTACGAGCAGTACTTC.

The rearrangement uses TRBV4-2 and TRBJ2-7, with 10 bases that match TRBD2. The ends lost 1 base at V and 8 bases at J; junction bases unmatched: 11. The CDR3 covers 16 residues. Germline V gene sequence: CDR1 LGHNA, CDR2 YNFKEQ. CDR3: CASSQASGGTRGKQYF. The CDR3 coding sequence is TGTGCCAGCAGCCAAGCTAGCGGGGGCACCCGGGGGAAGCAGTACTTC.

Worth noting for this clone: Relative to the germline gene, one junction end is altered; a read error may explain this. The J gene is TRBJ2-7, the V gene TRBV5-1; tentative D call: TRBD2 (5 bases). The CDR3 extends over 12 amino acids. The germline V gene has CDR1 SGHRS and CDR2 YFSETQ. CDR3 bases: TGCGCCAGCAGCTTGTTTGAGGGCGAGGAGTACTTC. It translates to CASSLFEGEEYF.

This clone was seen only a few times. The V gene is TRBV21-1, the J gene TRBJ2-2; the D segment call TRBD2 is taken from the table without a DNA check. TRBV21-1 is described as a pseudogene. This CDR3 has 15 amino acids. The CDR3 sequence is CASSKGREKTGELFF. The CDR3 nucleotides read TGTGCCAGCAGCAAGGGGAGGGAGAAAACCGGGGAGCTGTTTTTT.